This T cell receptor (beta chain) comes out of a study of tissue T cells after allogeneic stem cell transplantation. Study-level information: Pathologist review favored tissue samples showing histologically apparent lymphocytes.

CDR1 and CDR2 (germline): LGHDT, YNNKEL (reference sequence). V was clipped by 3 bases and J by 3 bases; unmatched bases: 6. CDR3 length equals 15 residues. Sequencing of TCRbeta CDR3 at survey depth gave sequences and template counts. Clones were read by immunoSEQ multiplex PCR, and TCRdb kept only the in-frame ones, dropping some. The table includes some 9,400 clones, approximately 53% detected once. The gene calls are TRBV3-1 (or the pseudogene TRBV3-2) and TRBJ1-1, with 8 bases fitting TRBD1. Source: tissue from the jejunum, taken at autopsy. The receptor was isolated from a female donor aged 60 or older with lung cancer. DNA of the CDR3: TGTGCCAGCAGCCACCGGACAGGGAGGGACACTGAAGCTTTCTTT. Translated: CASSHRTGRDTEAFF.